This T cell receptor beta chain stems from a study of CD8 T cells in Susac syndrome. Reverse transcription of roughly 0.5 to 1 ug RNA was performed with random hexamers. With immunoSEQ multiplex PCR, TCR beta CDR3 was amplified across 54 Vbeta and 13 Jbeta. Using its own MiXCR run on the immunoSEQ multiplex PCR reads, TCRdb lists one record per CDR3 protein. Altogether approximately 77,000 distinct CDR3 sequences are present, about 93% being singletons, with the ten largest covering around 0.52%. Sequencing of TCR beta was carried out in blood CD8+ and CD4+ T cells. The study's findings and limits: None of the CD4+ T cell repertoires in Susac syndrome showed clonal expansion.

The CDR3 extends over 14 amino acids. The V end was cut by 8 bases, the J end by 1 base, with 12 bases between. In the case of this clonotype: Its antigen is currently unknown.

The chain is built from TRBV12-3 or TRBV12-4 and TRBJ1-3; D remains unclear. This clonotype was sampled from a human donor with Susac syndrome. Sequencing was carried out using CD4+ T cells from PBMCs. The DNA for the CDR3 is TGTGCCAGCCATTCTGGTTTTTCTGGAAACACCATATATTTT. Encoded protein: CASHSGFSGNTIYF.